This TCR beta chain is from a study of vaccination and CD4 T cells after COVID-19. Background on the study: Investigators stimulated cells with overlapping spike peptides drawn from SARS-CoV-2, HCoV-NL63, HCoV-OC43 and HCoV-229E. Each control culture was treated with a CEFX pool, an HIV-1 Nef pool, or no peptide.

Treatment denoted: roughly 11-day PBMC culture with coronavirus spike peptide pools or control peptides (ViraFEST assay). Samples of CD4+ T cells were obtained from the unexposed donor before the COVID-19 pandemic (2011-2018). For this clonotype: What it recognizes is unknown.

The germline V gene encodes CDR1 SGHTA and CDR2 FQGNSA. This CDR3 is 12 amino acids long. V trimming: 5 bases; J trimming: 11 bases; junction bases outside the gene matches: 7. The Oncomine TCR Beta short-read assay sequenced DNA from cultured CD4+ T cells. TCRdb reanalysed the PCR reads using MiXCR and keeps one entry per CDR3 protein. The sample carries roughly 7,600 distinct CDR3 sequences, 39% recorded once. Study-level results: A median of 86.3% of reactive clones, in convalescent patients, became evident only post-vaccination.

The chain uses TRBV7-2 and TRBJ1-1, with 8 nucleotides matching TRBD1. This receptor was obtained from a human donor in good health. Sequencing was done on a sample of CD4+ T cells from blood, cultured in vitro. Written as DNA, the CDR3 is TGTGCCAGCAGCCGGACAGGGTTGGAGGCTTTCTTT. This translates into CASSRTGLEAFF.